This T cell receptor beta chain was found in a study of neurological immune-mediated disorders. cDNA synthesis was performed by 5'RACE with 10-nucleotide random UMIs. TCRdb used MiXCR to reprocess the 5' RACE reads, holding one entry per CDR3 protein. This repertoire shows some 47,000 distinct CDR3 sequences, more than 5% found once; its top ten account for about 0.57%. This clonotype was recorded many times. V shed 5 bases and J shed 0 bases, with 11 bases lying between them. Germline CDR1 is DFQATT and CDR2 is SNEGSKA (reference sequence). The CDR3 covers 14 residues. CD4+ or CD8+ T cells at a count of 950,000 to 1,000,000 served as input for the sorted libraries.

The chain has TRBV20-1 and TRBJ1-5; no clear D gene. Material: CD4+ T cells from blood. This TCR came from a woman in her thirties or forties in good health. The chain's CDR3 is CSAPYTYSNQPQHF. CDR3 sequence (DNA): TGCAGTGCTCCCTACACCTATAGCAATCAGCCCCAGCATTTT.